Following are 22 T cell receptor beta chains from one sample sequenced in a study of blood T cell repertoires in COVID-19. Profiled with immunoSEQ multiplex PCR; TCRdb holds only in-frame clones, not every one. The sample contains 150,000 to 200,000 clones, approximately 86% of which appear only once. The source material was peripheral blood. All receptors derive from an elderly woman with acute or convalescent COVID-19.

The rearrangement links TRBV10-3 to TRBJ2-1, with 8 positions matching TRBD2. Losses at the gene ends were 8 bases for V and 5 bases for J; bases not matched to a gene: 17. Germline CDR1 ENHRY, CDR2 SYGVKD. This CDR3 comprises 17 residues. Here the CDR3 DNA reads TGTGCCATCGGACTAGCTCCGACTATCCTTAAGGACAATGAGCAGTTCTTC. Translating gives CAIGLAPTILKDNEQFF.

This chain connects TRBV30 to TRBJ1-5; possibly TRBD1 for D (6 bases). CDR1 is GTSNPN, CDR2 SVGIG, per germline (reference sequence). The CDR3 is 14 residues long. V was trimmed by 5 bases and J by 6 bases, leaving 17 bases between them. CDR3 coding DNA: TGTGCCTGGTCGACAGGTCCCATAGGTCAGCCCCAGCATTTT. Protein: CAWSTGPIGQPQHF.

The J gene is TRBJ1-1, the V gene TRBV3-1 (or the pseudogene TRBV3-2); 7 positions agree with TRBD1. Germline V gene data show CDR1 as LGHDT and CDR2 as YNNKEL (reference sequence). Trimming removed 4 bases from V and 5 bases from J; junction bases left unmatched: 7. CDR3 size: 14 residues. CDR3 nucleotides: TGTGCCAGCAGCCGCGGACAGGTTCGGACTGAAGCTTTCTTT. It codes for CASSRGQVRTEAFF.

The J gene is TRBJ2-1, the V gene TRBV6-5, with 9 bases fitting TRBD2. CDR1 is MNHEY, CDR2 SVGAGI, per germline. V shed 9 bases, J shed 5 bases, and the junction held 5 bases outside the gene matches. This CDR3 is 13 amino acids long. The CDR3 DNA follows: TGTGCCAGTTCCCTAGCGGGGAACAATGAGCAGTTCTTC. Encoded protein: CASSLAGNNEQFF.

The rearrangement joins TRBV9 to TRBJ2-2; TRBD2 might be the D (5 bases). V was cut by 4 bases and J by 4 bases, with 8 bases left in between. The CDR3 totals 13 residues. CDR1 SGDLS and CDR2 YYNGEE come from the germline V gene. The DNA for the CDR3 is TGTGCCAGCAGCAAAGAGGGCACCGGGGAGCTGTTTTTT. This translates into CASSKEGTGELFF.

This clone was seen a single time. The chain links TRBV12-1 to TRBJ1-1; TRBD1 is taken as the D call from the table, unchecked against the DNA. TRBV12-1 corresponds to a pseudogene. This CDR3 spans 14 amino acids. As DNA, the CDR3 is TGTGCCAGCAGCCCAGACAGGGGAGGCACTGAAGCTTTCTTT. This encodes CASSPDRGGTEAFF.

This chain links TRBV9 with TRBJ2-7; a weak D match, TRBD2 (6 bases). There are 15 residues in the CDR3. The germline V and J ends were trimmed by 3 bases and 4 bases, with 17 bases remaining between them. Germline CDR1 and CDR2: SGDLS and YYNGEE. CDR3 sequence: CASSASAGKGYEQYF. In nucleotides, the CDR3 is TGTGCCAGCAGCGCTTCGGCGGGAAAGGGGTACGAGCAGTACTTC.

In DNA, the CDR3 is TGCAGCGTTGAAGAAAGTCAGGGGAACACCATATATTTT. Its translation is CSVEESQGNTIYF. V usage is TRBV29-1 and J usage is TRBJ1-3; TRBD1 is a possible D gene (6 bases). Germline values: CDR1 SQVTM, CDR2 ANQGSEA. CDR3 length: 13 amino acids. V was shortened by 0 bases and J by 7 bases, with 10 bases between the two germline ends.

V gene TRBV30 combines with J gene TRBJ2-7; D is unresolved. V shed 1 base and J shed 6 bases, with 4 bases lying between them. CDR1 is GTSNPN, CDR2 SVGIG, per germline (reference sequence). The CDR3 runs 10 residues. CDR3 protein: CAWSALEQYF. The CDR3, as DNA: TGTGCCTGGAGTGCCCTCGAGCAGTACTTC. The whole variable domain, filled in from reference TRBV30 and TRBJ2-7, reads SQTIHQWPATLVQPVGSPLSLECTVEGTSNPNLYWYRQAAGRGLQLLFYSVGIGQISSEVPQNLSASRPQDRQFILSSKKLLLSDSGFYLCAWSALEQYFGPGTRLTVT.

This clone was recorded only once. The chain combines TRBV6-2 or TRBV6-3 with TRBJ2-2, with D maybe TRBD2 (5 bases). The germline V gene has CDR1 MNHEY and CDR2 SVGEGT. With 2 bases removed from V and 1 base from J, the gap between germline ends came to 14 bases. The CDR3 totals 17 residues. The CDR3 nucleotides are TGTGCCAGCAGTTACCAAGGACTCCATTTGAACACCGGGGAGCTGTTTTTT. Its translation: CASSYQGLHLNTGELFF.

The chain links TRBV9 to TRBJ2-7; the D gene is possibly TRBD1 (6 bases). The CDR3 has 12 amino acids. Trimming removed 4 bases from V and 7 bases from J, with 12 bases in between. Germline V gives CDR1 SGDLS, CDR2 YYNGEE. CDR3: CASSLVGGEQYF. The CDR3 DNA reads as TGTGCCAGCAGCCTAGTAGGGGGAGAGCAGTACTTC. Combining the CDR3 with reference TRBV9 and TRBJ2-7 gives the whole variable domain DSGVTQTPKHLITATGQRVTLRCSPRSGDLSVYWYQQSLDQGLQFLIQYYNGEERAKGNILERFSAQQFPDLHSELNLSSLELGDSALYFCASSLVGGEQYFGPGTRLTVT.

CDR3 region: CGMARAETQYF. For the CDR3, the DNA is TGTGGCATGGCGAGGGCAGAGACCCAGTACTTC. The rearrangement joins TRBV21-1 to TRBJ2-5; the table's D gene call, TRBD2, was not cross checked with the DNA. TRBV21-1 is labeled a pseudogene. This CDR3 has 11 amino acids.

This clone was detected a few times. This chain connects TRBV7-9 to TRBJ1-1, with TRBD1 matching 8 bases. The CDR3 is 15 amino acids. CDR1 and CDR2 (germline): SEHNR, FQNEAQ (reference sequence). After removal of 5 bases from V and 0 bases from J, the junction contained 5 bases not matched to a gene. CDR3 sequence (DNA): TGTGCCAGCAGCCCCCAGACAGGGGTGAACACTGAAGCTTTCTTT. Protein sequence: CASSPQTGVNTEAFF.

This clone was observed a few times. CDR3 protein: CASNQQGGNTEAFF. The CDR3 DNA follows: TGTGCCAGCAATCAACAGGGCGGGAACACTGAAGCTTTCTTT. The rearrangement links TRBV6-5 to TRBJ1-1; D might be TRBD1 (6 bases). Trimming took 7 bases from V and 1 from J, leaving 13 bases between them. The germline CDR1 and CDR2 sequences are MNHEY and SVGAGI. The CDR3 covers 14 residues.

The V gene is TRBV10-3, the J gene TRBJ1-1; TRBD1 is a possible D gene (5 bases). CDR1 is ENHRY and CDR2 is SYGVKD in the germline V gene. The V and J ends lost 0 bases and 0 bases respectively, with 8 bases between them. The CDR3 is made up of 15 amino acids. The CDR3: CAISESEGLNTEAFF. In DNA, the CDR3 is TGTGCCATCAGTGAGTCGGAGGGGTTGAACACTGAAGCTTTCTTT.

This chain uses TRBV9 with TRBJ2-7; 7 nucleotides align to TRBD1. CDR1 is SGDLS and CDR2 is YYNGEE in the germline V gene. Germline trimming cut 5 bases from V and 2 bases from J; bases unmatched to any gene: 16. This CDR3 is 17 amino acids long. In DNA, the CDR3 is TGTGCCAGCAGGGTTGCCAAAAGGACAGGTACCCCCTACGAGCAGTACTTC. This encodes CASRVAKRTGTPYEQYF. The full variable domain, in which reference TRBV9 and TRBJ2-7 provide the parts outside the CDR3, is DSGVTQTPKHLITATGQRVTLRCSPRSGDLSVYWYQQSLDQGLQFLIQYYNGEERAKGNILERFSAQQFPDLHSELNLSSLELGDSALYFCASRVAKRTGTPYEQYFGPGTRLTVT.

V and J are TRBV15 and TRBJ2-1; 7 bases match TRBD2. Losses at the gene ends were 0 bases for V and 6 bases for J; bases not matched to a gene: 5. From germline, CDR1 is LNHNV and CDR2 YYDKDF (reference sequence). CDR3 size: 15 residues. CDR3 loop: CATSRESLAANEQFF. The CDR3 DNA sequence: TGTGCCACCAGCAGAGAGAGTCTAGCGGCCAATGAGCAGTTCTTC.

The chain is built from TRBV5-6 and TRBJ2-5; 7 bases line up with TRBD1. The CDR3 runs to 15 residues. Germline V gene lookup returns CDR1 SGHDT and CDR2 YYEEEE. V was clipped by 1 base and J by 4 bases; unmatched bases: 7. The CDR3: CASSLITGVGETQYF. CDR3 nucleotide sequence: TGTGCCAGCAGCTTGATCACAGGGGTAGGAGAGACCCAGTACTTC. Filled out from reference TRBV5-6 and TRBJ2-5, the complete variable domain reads DAGVTQSPTHLIKTRGQQVTLRCSPKSGHDTVSWYQQALGQGPQFIFQYYEEEERQRGNFPDRFSGHQFPNYSSELNVNALLLGDSALYLCASSLITGVGETQYFGPGTRLLVL.

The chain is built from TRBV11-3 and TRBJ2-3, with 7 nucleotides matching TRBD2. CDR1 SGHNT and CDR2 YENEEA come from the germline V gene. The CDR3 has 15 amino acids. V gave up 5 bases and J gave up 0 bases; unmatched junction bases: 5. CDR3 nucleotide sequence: TGTGCCAGCAGCCGCCGAGCGGGGAGCACAGATACGCAGTATTTT. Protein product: CASSRRAGSTDTQYF.

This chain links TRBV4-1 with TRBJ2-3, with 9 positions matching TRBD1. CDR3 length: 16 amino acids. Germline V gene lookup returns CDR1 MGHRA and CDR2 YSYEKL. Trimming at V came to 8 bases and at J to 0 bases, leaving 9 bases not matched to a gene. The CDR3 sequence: CASSPGQGDSTDTQYF. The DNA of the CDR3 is TGCGCCAGCTCCCCGGGACAGGGTGATAGCACAGATACGCAGTATTTT.

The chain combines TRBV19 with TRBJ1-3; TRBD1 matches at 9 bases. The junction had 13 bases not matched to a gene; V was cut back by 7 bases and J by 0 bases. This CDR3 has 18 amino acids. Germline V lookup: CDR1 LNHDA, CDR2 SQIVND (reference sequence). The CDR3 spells CASTPQGAAVGSGNTIYF. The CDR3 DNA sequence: TGTGCCAGTACCCCACAGGGGGCGGCCGTCGGCTCTGGAAACACCATATATTTT.

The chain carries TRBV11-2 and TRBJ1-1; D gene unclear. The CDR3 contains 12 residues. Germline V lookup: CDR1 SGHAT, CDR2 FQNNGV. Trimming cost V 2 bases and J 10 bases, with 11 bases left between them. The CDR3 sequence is CASSLFRGRAFF. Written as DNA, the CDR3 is TGTGCCAGCAGCTTATTTCGGGGAAGAGCTTTCTTT.